Listed here is a single TCR beta chain. The sample originates from a study of blood T cell repertoires in COVID-19. Study-level background: Samples came from the United States, Italy and Spain, spanning acute and convalescent COVID-19. Nucleic acid was either cDNA or gDNA, and it came from T cells, B-cell-depleted T cells, or PBMCs.

The CDR3 covers 17 residues. V trimming: 0 bases; J trimming: 0 bases; junction bases outside the gene matches: 5. Germline V gene lookup returns CDR1 MGHRA and CDR2 YSYEKL. Per the authors' pipeline: By means of reference gene primer amplification, nucleated cell counts were estimated. Data came from immunoSEQ multiplex PCR; TCRdb stores just in-frame clones and leaves some out. V and J calls plus clone size are reproduced from that table; the DNA served to infer D and trimming. Here the sample spans about 70,000 clones, approximately 86% being singletons. The sample taken for sequencing was peripheral blood. The rearrangement uses TRBV4-1 and TRBJ2-1; 7 nucleotides agree with TRBD2. The sequence derives from a human donor in a cohort sampled during active COVID-19. The CDR3 nucleotides are TGCGCCAGCAGCCAAGATCGGGGGGTGGGCTCCTACAATGAGCAGTTCTTC. This codes for CASSQDRGVGSYNEQFF.